These T cell receptor beta chains were read from a single sample in a study of blood T cell repertoires in COVID-19. Assay: immunoSEQ multiplex PCR; the TCRdb copy retains only in-frame clones and omits some. The data show fewer than 250,000 clones, 87% seen once. Sequencing was done on a sample of PBMCs or T cells enriched from blood (not recorded which). The source of these receptors is a man in his thirties or forties in a cohort exposed to, infected with or recovered from COVID-19 (not recorded which). Both conserved end residues are part of each CDR3. D genes are given only for firm matches. Rows may omit the clone size; those that give it use once, few, many or a size class.

d_call	clone_size	v_call	j_call	cdr3_aa	cdr3_nt
.	.	TRBV5-6	TRBJ1-1	CASSLGKRVYTEAFF	TGTGCCAGCAGCTTGGGCAAGAGAGTATACACTGAAGCTTTCTTT
TRBD1	.	TRBV4-3	TRBJ2-7	CASSQEPGQGDEQYF	TGCGCCAGCAGCCAAGAACCGGGACAGGGTGACGAGCAGTACTTC
.	.	TRBV3-1/TRBV3-2	TRBJ1-4	CASSQGPPGGTQKLFF	TGTGCCAGCAGCCAAGGCCCCCCAGGAGGCACACAAAAACTGTTTTTT
.	.	TRBV5-6	TRBJ1-5	CASSNRERVLIPQHF	TGTGCCAGCAGTAATAGGGAGCGGGTTTTAATTCCCCAGCATTTT
.	.	TRBV7-9	TRBJ2-2	CASSLFGVTGELFF	TGTGCCAGCAGCTTGTTCGGGGTTACCGGGGAGCTGTTTTTT
TRBD2	.	TRBV6-2/TRBV6-3	TRBJ2-7	CASSPLGGRAREQYF	TGTGCCAGCAGTCCCCTGGGCGGGAGGGCCCGCGAGCAGTACTTC
.	.	TRBV7-9	TRBJ1-2	CASSSPSRVTF	TGTGCCAGCAGCTCCCCATCCAGGGTCACCTTC
.	.	TRBV7-9	TRBJ1-5	CASSPPGSNQPQHF	TGTGCCAGCAGCCCACCAGGTAGCAATCAGCCCCAGCATTTT
.	.	TRBV11-2	TRBJ2-7	CASSQTRGGREKEQYF	TGTGCCAGCAGCCAGACGCGCGGTGGCAGGGAAAAGGAGCAGTACTTC
.	.	TRBV28	TRBJ2-5	CASRQGGRQETQYF	TGTGCCAGCAGACAGGGCGGGCGGCAAGAGACCCAGTACTTC
.	.	TRBV5-5	TRBJ2-5	CASSSEGRYSQETQYF	TGTGCCAGCAGCTCGGAGGGTCGATACTCGCAAGAGACCCAGTACTTC
.	.	TRBV19	TRBJ1-5	CASSDYYGEWSQHF	TGTGCCAGTAGTGACTATTATGGGGAATGGTCCCAGCATTTT
TRBD1	.	TRBV9	TRBJ1-6	CASSHTPTGGGSPLHF	TGTGCCAGCAGCCACACGCCTACAGGGGGTGGGTCACCCCTCCACTTT
TRBD1	.	TRBV28	TRBJ2-7	CASKFAGTGSDEQYF	TGTGCCAGCAAATTTGCCGGGACAGGGAGTGACGAGCAGTACTTC
TRBD1	once	TRBV7-6	TRBJ2-1	CASSLLTPGQGYNEQFF	TGTGCCAGCAGCCTCCTCACCCCGGGACAGGGATACAATGAGCAGTTCTTC
TRBD1	few	TRBV19	TRBJ2-6	CASSTRDRGAGANVLTF	TGTGCCAGTAGTACCCGGGACAGGGGAGCTGGGGCCAACGTCCTGACTTTC
TRBD1	.	TRBV5-6	TRBJ2-3	CASSLDPYRGLTDTQYF	TGTGCCAGCAGCTTGGATCCCTACAGGGGGCTTACAGATACGCAGTATTTT
TRBD2	.	TRBV11-2	TRBJ2-3	CASSLGGRDTDTQYF	TGTGCCAGCAGCTTAGGCGGGAGGGACACAGATACGCAGTATTTT
.	.	TRBV4-1	TRBJ2-1	CASSQVGEANEQFF	TGCGCCAGCAGCCAAGTTGGTGAGGCCAATGAGCAGTTCTTC
TRBD2	once	TRBV5-4	TRBJ2-1	CASRMGGGNNNEQFF	TGTGCCAGCAGGATGGGGGGGGGTAACAACAATGAGCAGTTCTTC
.	.	TRBV28	TRBJ2-7	CASTPDDGDYEQYF	TGTGCCAGCACCCCCGACGACGGGGACTACGAGCAGTACTTC
.	.	TRBV19	TRBJ1-5	CARTNADRRGQPQHF	TGTGCCAGAACTAACGCAGACAGGAGAGGTCAGCCCCAGCATTTT
TRBD2	.	TRBV27	TRBJ2-5	CASSPRLAGGQETQYF	TGTGCCAGCAGTCCCAGACTAGCGGGAGGACAAGAGACCCAGTACTTC
TRBD2	.	TRBV18	TRBJ2-5	CASSPIQTETSVTQYF	TGTGCCAGCTCACCAATACAGACAGAGACTAGCGTAACCCAGTACTTC
TRBD1	.	TRBV2	TRBJ1-1	CASSEAPPGQGGTEAFF	TGTGCCAGCAGTGAAGCCCCCCCCGGACAGGGAGGCACTGAAGCTTTCTTT
.	.	TRBV7-6	TRBJ1-1	CASTLTGPNTEAFF	TGTGCCAGCACCTTAACAGGGCCCAACACTGAAGCTTTCTTT
.	.	TRBV28	TRBJ1-2	CASSPSVADGYTF	TGTGCCAGCAGCCCCTCGGTGGCGGATGGCTACACCTTC
TRBD2	.	TRBV2	TRBJ2-7	CASKHSGTPYEQYF	TGTGCCAGCAAACATAGCGGGACCCCCTACGAGCAGTACTTC
TRBD1	few	TRBV2	TRBJ2-7	CASSGDSYEQYF	TGTGCCAGCAGTGGGGACAGCTACGAGCAGTACTTC
TRBD1	.	TRBV18	TRBJ1-5	CASSPGTATSNQPQHF	TGTGCCAGCTCACCAGGGACAGCGACTAGCAATCAGCCCCAGCATTTT
TRBD1	.	TRBV12-3/TRBV12-4	TRBJ2-1	CASSLLGGTGTFF	TGTGCCAGCAGTTTACTTGGGGGGACAGGGACGTTCTTC
.	.	TRBV5-1	TRBJ2-3	CASSPTGFTDTQYF	TGCGCCAGCAGCCCCACGGGATTCACAGATACGCAGTATTTT
TRBD1	few	TRBV6-2/TRBV6-3	TRBJ1-5	CASSYSFGKPGQGIEPQHF	TGTGCCAGCAGTTACTCGTTCGGGAAACCGGGACAGGGCATTGAGCCCCAGCATTTT
TRBD1	.	TRBV19	TRBJ1-1	CASSINRQGSTEAFF	TGTGCCAGTAGTATTAATCGACAGGGATCGACTGAAGCTTTCTTT
.	.	TRBV5-4	TRBJ2-5	CASSLSRVGETQYF	TGTGCCAGCAGCCTATCCAGGGTAGGAGAGACCCAGTACTTC
.	once	TRBV9	TRBJ2-3	CASSIQGTRQYF	TGTGCCAGCAGCATACAGGGGACTAGGCAGTATTTT
TRBD1	.	TRBV2	TRBJ1-1	CASTGQGSMNTEAFF	TGTGCCAGCACCGGACAGGGATCAATGAACACTGAAGCTTTCTTT
.	.	TRBV9	TRBJ2-7	CASSVGQGINYEQYF	TGTGCCAGCAGCGTGGGGCAGGGGATAAACTACGAGCAGTACTTC
.	.	TRBV3-1/TRBV3-2	TRBJ2-7	CASSQVLSGSAGEQYF	TGTGCCAGCAGCCAAGTTCTAAGCGGATCTGCGGGCGAGCAGTACTTC
.	.	TRBV7-9	TRBJ1-1	CASSWETVFHEAFF	TGTGCCAGCAGCTGGGAGACGGTTTTCCACGAAGCTTTCTTT